This T cell receptor beta chain was sequenced in a study of radiation and T cells in renal cell carcinoma. The treatment is: treatment-naive control, cytoreductive nephrectomy. The CDR3 is 15 amino acids. The germline V gene has CDR1 MNHEY and CDR2 SMNVEV (reference sequence). Trimming removed 5 bases at V and 3 bases at J, with 13 bases between. TCRdb's table, derived via immunoSEQ multiplex PCR, lists solely in-frame clones and lacks some. The table includes under 7,000 clones, 68% detected once. The TCR originated in a human donor with renal cell carcinoma. The chain couples TRBV27 to TRBJ2-2; possible D gene TRBD2, 6 bases. Sequences were derived from tumor tissue, sampled from a patient whose treatment was nephrectomy without radiotherapy. The CDR3 nucleotides read TGTGCCAGCAGTCCGTCGACTAGGCACACCGGGGAGCTGTTTTTT. It yields the protein CASSPSTRHTGELFF.